The 2 T cell receptor beta chains below come from one sample, sequenced in a study of blood T cell repertoires in COVID-19. Profiling relied on immunoSEQ multiplex PCR, and the TCRdb table lists in-frame clones only, not all of them. The data hold about 130,000 clones, with approximately 74% observed a single time. Material: peripheral blood. All receptors come from a man older than 75 with COVID-19, enrolled during active disease.

The chain joins TRBV6-5 to TRBJ2-5; 7 nucleotides match TRBD1. Per the germline V gene, CDR1 is MNHEY and CDR2 is SVGAGI. V trimming: 7 bases; J trimming: 5 bases; junction bases outside the gene matches: 13. The CDR3 is made up of 15 amino acids. The CDR3 sequence: CASTLSLTGVETQYF. The CDR3 DNA is TGTGCCAGCACCCTATCCCTTACAGGGGTTGAGACCCAGTACTTC.

Of note for this clone: The same CDR3 also results from other DNA sequences found in this sample. The chain combines TRBV24-1 with TRBJ2-7; TRBD2 matches 14 bases. J was trimmed by 6 bases and V by 5 bases; bases with no gene match: 11. From germline, CDR1 is KGHDR and CDR2 SFDVKD. This CDR3 has 17 amino acids. The CDR3 spells CATSGTGTSGSIGEQYF. The CDR3 DNA reads TGTGCCACCAGTGGGACCGGGACTAGCGGGAGCATTGGCGAGCAGTACTTC.